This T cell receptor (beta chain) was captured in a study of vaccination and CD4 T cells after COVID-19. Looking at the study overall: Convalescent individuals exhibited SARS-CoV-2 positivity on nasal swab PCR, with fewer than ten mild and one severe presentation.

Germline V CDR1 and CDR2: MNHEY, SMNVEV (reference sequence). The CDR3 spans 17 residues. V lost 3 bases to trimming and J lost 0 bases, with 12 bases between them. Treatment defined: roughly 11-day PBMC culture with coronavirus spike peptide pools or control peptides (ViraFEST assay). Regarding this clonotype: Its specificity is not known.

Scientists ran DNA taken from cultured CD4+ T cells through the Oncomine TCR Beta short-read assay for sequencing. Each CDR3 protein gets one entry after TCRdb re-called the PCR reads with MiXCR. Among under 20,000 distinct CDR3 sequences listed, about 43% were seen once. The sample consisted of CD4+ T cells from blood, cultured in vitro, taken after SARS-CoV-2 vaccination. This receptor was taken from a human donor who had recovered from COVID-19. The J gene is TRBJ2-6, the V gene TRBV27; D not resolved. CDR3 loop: CASSFWAADSGANVLTF. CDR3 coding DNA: TGTGCCAGCAGTTTTTGGGCGGCCGACTCTGGGGCCAACGTCCTGACTTTC. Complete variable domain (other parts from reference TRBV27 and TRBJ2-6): EAQVTQNPRYLITVTGKKLTVTCSQNMNHEYMSWYRQDPGLGLRQIYYSMNVEVTDKGDVPEGYKVSRKEKRNFPLILESPSPNQTSLYFCASSFWAADSGANVLTFGAGSRLTVL.